This T cell receptor beta chain appears in the sequencing data of a study of blood T cells in healthy people across ages. Study observations and caveats: Shifts in expanded clonotypes may have been confounded by donor CMV status, which was unknown. Correlation between TCR beta diversity and naive T cell percentage was strong.

A second about 7 to 12 cycle PCR used barcoded and J-beta primers. Every sample gave at least 2.5 million paired-end reads containing CDR3. One entry per CDR3 protein, called by TCRdb with MiXCR from the 5' RACE reads. Seen here are over a million distinct CDR3 sequences, 45% observed once, and the top ten hold under 20%. At least 5 micrograms of total RNA were extracted per sample. The CDR3 extends over 10 amino acids. V was pared by 5 bases and J by 7 bases, with 3 bases between. This clonotype was seen ten or more times. Its target is unknown. What was sequenced was blood. The clonotype comes from a woman aged 55-70 years in good health. The chain couples TRBV12-3 or TRBV12-4 to TRBJ2-1; D is uncertain. The CDR3 is CASSRNEQFF. In nucleotides, the CDR3 is TGTGCCAGCAGTCGGAATGAGCAGTTCTTC.